This TCR beta chain was observed in a study of response to subunit inactivated influenza vaccine. Study results and caveats: A suggestion made by the authors is that each seasonal influenza vaccination recruits few new T cells.

About this clonotype itself: What it binds is unknown.

Between the trimmed V and J ends, which lost 7 bases and 3 bases, there was a span of 10 bases. This CDR3 region has 12 residues. Per germline, CDR1 MNHEY and CDR2 SVGEGT. TCRdb re-analysed the RT-PCR reads in MiXCR, keeping a single row per CDR3 protein. The sample contains fewer than 600,000 distinct CDR3 sequences, more than 7% of which appear only once. The source is a man aged 50-75 years who received an inactivated influenza vaccine. J is TRBJ2-7 and V is TRBV6-2 or TRBV6-3, with D hard to call. The sequenced sample was PBMCs from blood, obtained about 24 months after vaccination. In nucleotides, the CDR3 is TGTGCCAGCAAAGACAAGGTCTACGAGCAGTACTTC. Its protein product is CASKDKVYEQYF.